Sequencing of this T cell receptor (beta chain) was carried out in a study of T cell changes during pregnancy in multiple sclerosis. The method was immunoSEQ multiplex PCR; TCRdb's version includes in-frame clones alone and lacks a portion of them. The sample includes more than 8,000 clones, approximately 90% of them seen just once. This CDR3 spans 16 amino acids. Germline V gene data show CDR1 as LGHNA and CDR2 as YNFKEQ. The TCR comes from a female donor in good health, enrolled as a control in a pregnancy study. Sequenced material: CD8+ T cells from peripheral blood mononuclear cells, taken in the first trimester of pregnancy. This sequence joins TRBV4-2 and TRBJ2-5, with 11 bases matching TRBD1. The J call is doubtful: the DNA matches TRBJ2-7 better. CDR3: CASSQDRGTGGYEQYF. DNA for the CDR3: TGTGCCAGCAGCCAAGATAGGGGGACAGGGGGCTACGAGCAGTACTTC.